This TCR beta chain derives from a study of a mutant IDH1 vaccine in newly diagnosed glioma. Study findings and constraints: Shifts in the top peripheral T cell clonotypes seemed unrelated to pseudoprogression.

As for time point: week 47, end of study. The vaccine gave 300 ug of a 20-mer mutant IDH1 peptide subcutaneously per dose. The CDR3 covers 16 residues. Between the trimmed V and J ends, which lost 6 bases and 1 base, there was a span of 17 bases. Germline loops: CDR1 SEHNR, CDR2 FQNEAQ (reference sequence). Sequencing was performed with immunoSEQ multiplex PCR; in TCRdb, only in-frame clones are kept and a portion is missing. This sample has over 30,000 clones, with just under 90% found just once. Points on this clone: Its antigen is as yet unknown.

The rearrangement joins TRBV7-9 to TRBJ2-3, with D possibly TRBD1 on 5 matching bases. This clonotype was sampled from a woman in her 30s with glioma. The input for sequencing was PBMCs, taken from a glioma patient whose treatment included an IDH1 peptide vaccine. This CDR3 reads CASRSAYLGGTDTQYF. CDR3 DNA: TGTGCCAGCAGGTCAGCTTATTTAGGGGGCACAGATACGCAGTATTTT.